This TCR beta chain was captured in a study of blood T cell repertoires in COVID-19. On the study more broadly: T cells, B-cell-depleted T cells, or PBMCs provided the cDNA or gDNA that served as material.

Sequencing used immunoSEQ multiplex PCR; TCRdb keeps in-frame clones, though not all of them. The sample shows approximately 30,000 clones, more than 80% of them seen only once. This CDR3 has 18 residues. The V gene's germline CDR1 is LGHNA and CDR2 YNFKEQ. The trim removed 0 bases at V and 0 bases at J, leaving 10 bases unmatched. Specimen: peripheral blood. This TCR derives from a woman aged 40 to 50 with active or convalescent COVID-19. The V gene is TRBV4-2, the J gene TRBJ2-7; 8 bases are shared with TRBD2. CDR3 DNA sequence: TGTGCCAGCAGCCAAGAACGTCCCGCCGCGGGGGGCTCCTACGAGCAGTACTTC. Its translation is CASSQERPAAGGSYEQYF.